The 17 T cell receptor beta chains in this list originate from one sample, sequenced in a study of cytomegalovirus exposure and HLA in healthy donors (dated by TCRdb to about 2017). Receptors were amplified or captured by the immunoSEQ multiplex PCR assay. A mixture of 60 forward primers for TCR Vbeta segments and 13 reverse primers for TCR Jbeta segments was used in the multiplex PCR. What TCRdb holds here is the immuneACCESS table cut down to in-frame rearrangements. Part of the clones is not present; checked against another copy, under half of the missing clones reflect an unresolved V gene, and the others are unexplained. The sample table holds about 160,000 clones, of which roughly four fifths were seen once. The ten largest clones take up 0.95% to 1.1% of the sample. Source material: PBMCs. These receptors were obtained from a woman between 35 and 50 years old in good health and CMV-seronegative.

The CDR3: CAWSALMGGGTEAFF. The CDR3 bases are TGTGCCTGGAGTGCGCTTATGGGGGGAGGCACTGAAGCTTTCTTT. The rearrangement uses TRBV30 and TRBJ1-1, with D maybe TRBD1 (5 bases). The length of the CDR3 is 15 residues. The germline V gene has CDR1 GTSNPN and CDR2 SVGIG (reference sequence). Trimming stripped 1 base from V and 4 bases from J, with 16 bases between.

This clone was picked up a small number of times. Relative to the germline gene, one junction end is altered; a read error may explain this. The J gene is TRBJ2-1, the V gene TRBV27, with D perhaps TRBD1 (6 bases). This CDR3 comprises 12 residues. Germline CDR1 and CDR2: MNHEY and SMNVEV (reference sequence). As DNA, the CDR3 is TGTGCCAGCAGTTCACGGTTCGGGCAGGGGCTCTTC. Translated: CASSSRFGQGLF.

In nucleotides, the CDR3 is TGTGCCAGTAGTATAGGACTAGCGGGAGAAGGGTATGAGCAGTTCTTC. It encodes CASSIGLAGEGYEQFF. The rearrangement joins TRBV19 to TRBJ2-1, with TRBD2 matching 12 bases. The CDR3 extends over 16 amino acids. Trimming cost V 1 base and J 8 bases; bases outside gene matches: 6. Germline V gene lookup returns CDR1 LNHDA and CDR2 SQIVND (reference sequence). Complete variable domain (other parts from reference TRBV19 and TRBJ2-1): DGGITQSPKYLFRKEGQNVTLSCEQNLNHDAMYWYRQDPGQGLRLIYYSQIVNDFQKGDIAEGYSVSREKKESFPLTVTSAQKNPTAFYLCASSIGLAGEGYEQFFGPGTRLTVL.

This clone was seen a few times. The CDR3 spells CASSPGPSQNTEAFF. The CDR3 bases are TGCGCCAGCAGCCCGGGTCCCAGTCAGAACACTGAAGCTTTCTTT. The chain combines TRBV5-1 with TRBJ1-1; D gene unclear. This CDR3 contains 15 residues. Germline loops: CDR1 SGHRS, CDR2 YFSETQ. Trimming took 4 bases from V and 1 from J, leaving 14 bases between them.

V usage is TRBV10-3 and J usage is TRBJ2-7, with D possibly matching TRBD1 (6 bases). The V gene lost 1 base and the J gene lost 3 bases, with 7 bases spanning the gap. This CDR3 has 13 amino acids. Germline CDR1 reads ENHRY; CDR2 reads SYGVKD. DNA of the CDR3: TGTGCCATCAGTGAGTACAGGGACTACGAGCAGTACTTC. This sequence encodes CAISEYRDYEQYF.

This rearrangement joins TRBV28 to TRBJ2-7; the D gene is possibly TRBD1 (5 bases). The CDR3 contains 12 residues. The germline gives CDR1 MDHEN, CDR2 SYDVKM. V was pared by 5 bases and J by 6 bases, with 11 bases between. The CDR3 DNA sequence: TGTGCCAGCAGTGCCGGAAGGGGCGAGCAGTACTTC. Translated: CASSAGRGEQYF.

This CDR3 is CASSLGTGGMNTEAFF. DNA for the CDR3: TGTGCCAGCAGCTTAGGGACAGGAGGAATGAACACTGAAGCTTTCTTT. The chain is built from TRBV5-4 and TRBJ1-1; 8 bases align to TRBD1. Germline values: CDR1 SGHNT, CDR2 YYREEE (reference sequence). The J segment lost 0 bases and the V segment lost 2 bases, leaving 6 bases of the junction unmatched. The CDR3 has 16 amino acids.

The CDR3 coding sequence is TGTGCCTGGGAGGAAGGTGGCAATCAGCCCCAGCATTTT. This gives the protein CAWEEGGNQPQHF. This chain uses TRBV30 with TRBJ1-5, with D hard to call. The CDR3 contains 13 residues. CDR1 GTSNPN and CDR2 SVGIG come from the germline V gene (reference sequence). V lost 5 bases and J lost 2, with 10 bases in between.

The chain couples TRBV7-9 to TRBJ2-7; D is uncertain. Trimming shortened V by 0 bases and J by 6 bases, and 6 bases separated the two germline ends. This CDR3 region has 12 residues. Looked up from germline, CDR1 is SEHNR and CDR2 is FQNEAQ (reference sequence). In DNA, the CDR3 is TGTGCCAGCAGCTTAGCTATCCCCGAGCAGTACTTC. Translated, it gives CASSLAIPEQYF.

The chain couples TRBV6-5 to TRBJ2-2, with D tentatively TRBD1 (5 bases). There are 16 residues in the CDR3. Trimming shortened V by 0 bases and J by 1 base, and 9 bases separated the two germline ends. Germline-derived CDR1 and CDR2 are MNHEY and SVGAGI. The CDR3 coding sequence is TGTGCCAGCAGTTACTCCCCAACAGGGAACACCGGGGAGCTGTTTTTT. Protein product: CASSYSPTGNTGELFF.

The genes are TRBV19 and TRBJ1-2; no definite D call. This CDR3 is built from 11 residues. V was trimmed by 6 bases and J by 4 bases, leaving 6 bases between them. Germline V gene data show CDR1 as LNHDA and CDR2 as SQIVND (reference sequence). The CDR3 DNA sequence: TGTGCCAGTAGACAGAGCTATGGCTACACCTTC. This codes for CASRQSYGYTF.

Only one count was recorded for this clone. The chain is built from TRBV28 and TRBJ1-1; possibly TRBD1 for D (5 bases). The V gene lost 4 bases and the J gene lost 3 bases, with 9 bases spanning the gap. Looked up from germline, CDR1 is MDHEN and CDR2 is SYDVKM. The CDR3 is made up of 13 amino acids. The CDR3 region is CASSSGSYTEAFF. The DNA for the CDR3 is TGTGCCAGCAGTTCAGGGTCGTACACTGAAGCTTTCTTT.

The V gene is TRBV7-9, the J gene TRBJ1-2; TRBD1 might be the D (5 bases). V lost 4 bases and J lost 6, with 18 bases in between. Germline assignment: CDR1 SEHNR and CDR2 FQNEAQ (reference sequence). The CDR3 has 15 residues. CDR3 DNA: TGTGCCAGCAGCTCTCACTCCAGGGAAACCCATGGCTACACCTTC. Its protein product is CASSSHSRETHGYTF.

The V call is TRBV18, the J call TRBJ2-7; D is possibly TRBD2 (6 bases). Deletions cut 5 bases from V and 7 bases from J, with 15 bases between. The CDR3 contains 13 residues. CDR1 KGHSH and CDR2 LQKENI come from the germline V gene. The CDR3 DNA sequence: TGTGCCAGCTCAGCCATGGTCGGGGGTGAGCAGTACTTC. Its translation is CASSAMVGGEQYF.

This CDR3 reads CASSSSGSPYNEQFF. The DNA for the CDR3 is TGTGCCAGCAGTTCTAGCGGGAGTCCCTACAATGAGCAGTTCTTC. The V call is TRBV2, the J call TRBJ2-1; TRBD2 aligns across 10 bases. The CDR3 contains 15 residues. V shed 5 bases and J 2 bases; nucleotides not matched to a gene: 3. The germline gives CDR1 SNHLY, CDR2 FYNNEI.

The chain is built from TRBV7-8 and TRBJ2-7; a weak D match, TRBD2 (6 bases). The CDR3 extends over 14 amino acids. Trimming stripped 0 bases from V and 3 bases from J, with 9 bases between. CDR1 SGHVS and CDR2 FQNEAQ come from the germline V gene. CDR3 DNA sequence: TGTGCCAGCAGCTTAGCAGTCGGGGGCTACGAGCAGTACTTC. Protein sequence: CASSLAVGGYEQYF.

This rearrangement joins TRBV6-5 to TRBJ2-2; 9 positions agree with TRBD1. In germline, CDR1 is MNHEY, CDR2 SVGAGI. J was trimmed by 7 bases and V by 10 bases; bases with no gene match: 13. The CDR3 covers 15 residues. CDR3 sequence reads: CATKQGAGGGGELFF. DNA for the CDR3: TGTGCCACGAAACAGGGGGCTGGCGGTGGCGGGGAGCTGTTTTTT.